Listed below are T cell receptor beta chains from one sample, sequenced in a study of cytomegalovirus exposure and HLA in healthy donors. The protocol was immunoSEQ multiplex PCR, while the TCRdb copy is restricted to in-frame clones and leaves out a portion. The sample shows roughly 130,000 clones, about four fifths of them seen only once. Material for sequencing was PBMCs. These TCRs come from a female donor in good health and CMV-seronegative. Each CDR3 is given with its conserved first and last residue. D genes are given only for firm matches. Some rows mark clone size as missing; the rest say once, few, many or name a class of expanded clone.

CDR3 | DNA | length | size | J | V | D
CASRLDMDTPQHF | TGTGCCAGCCGTTTAGATATGGACACGCCCCAGCATTTT | 13 | . | TRBJ1-5 | TRBV6-6 | .
CASSLTRQSNEKLFF | TGTGCCAGCAGCTTAACTCGACAGAGTAATGAAAAACTGTTTTTT | 15 | . | TRBJ1-4 | TRBV7-6 | .
CACEGDDKNRGETQYF | TGTGCCTGCGAGGGGGACGATAAAAACAGGGGAGAGACCCAGTACTTC | 16 | . | TRBJ2-5 | TRBV30 | TRBD1
CSVVAGGSNQPQHF | TGCAGCGTTGTGGCGGGGGGAAGCAATCAGCCCCAGCATTTT | 14 | . | TRBJ1-5 | TRBV29-1 | .
CASSPSSDRGLGNTIYF | TGTGCCAGCAGCCCCTCCTCGGACAGGGGGCTTGGAAACACCATATATTTT | 17 | . | TRBJ1-3 | TRBV7-2 | TRBD1
CASSSDRVRNQPQHF | TGTGCCAGCAGTTCAGACAGGGTACGGAATCAGCCCCAGCATTTT | 15 | . | TRBJ1-5 | TRBV6-5 | TRBD1
CASRGQSNYGYTF | TGTGCCAGCAGGGGACAGTCTAACTATGGCTACACCTTC | 13 | . | TRBJ1-2 | TRBV2 | TRBD1
CASSFGTGTDTQYF | TGTGCCAGCAGCTTCGGGACTGGCACAGATACGCAGTATTTT | 14 | . | TRBJ2-3 | TRBV5-6 | .
CAIRAVTQETQYF | TGTGCCATCAGGGCGGTTACTCAAGAGACCCAGTACTTC | 13 | . | TRBJ2-5 | TRBV10-3 | .
CASSLDLSSTFDF | TGTGCCAGCAGCTTAGATTTATCTAGCACCTTCGACTTC | 13 | . | TRBJ2-5 | TRBV7-6 | .
CASSPRRGAAEEQYF | TGTGCCAGCAGTCCCCGACGGGGAGCGGCGGAGGAGCAGTACTTC | 15 | . | TRBJ2-7 | TRBV6-1 | .
CASSRSGGTEAFF | TGTGCCAGCAGCCGATCAGGGGGCACTGAAGCTTTCTTT | 13 | . | TRBJ1-1 | TRBV5-6 | TRBD1
CASSPLLGGQETQYF | TGTGCCAGCAGCCCTCTCCTGGGGGGACAAGAGACCCAGTACTTC | 15 | . | TRBJ2-5 | TRBV7-2 | .
CASSDPNGATNEKLFF | TGTGCCAGCAGTGACCCGAATGGAGCAACTAATGAAAAACTGTTTTTT | 16 | once | TRBJ1-4 | TRBV25-1 | .
CASTSSGRTDTQYF | TGTGCCAGCACCTCTAGCGGGAGGACAGATACGCAGTATTTT | 14 | . | TRBJ2-3 | TRBV2 | TRBD2
CASSLAWTGRETQYF | TGTGCCAGCAGCTTAGCGTGGACAGGGCGTGAGACCCAGTACTTC | 15 | . | TRBJ2-5 | TRBV7-2 | TRBD1
CASSEATGGPAKGGYTF | TGTGCCAGCAGTGAAGCAACAGGGGGGCCAGCTAAAGGTGGCTACACCTTC | 17 | once | TRBJ1-2 | TRBV6-1 | TRBD1
CAWRQNFNEKLFF | TGTGCCTGGAGACAGAACTTTAATGAAAAACTGTTTTTT | 13 | . | TRBJ1-4 | TRBV30 | .
CASSLSSGGSYNEQFF | TGCGCCAGCAGCTTGAGTAGCGGTGGCTCCTACAATGAGCAGTTCTTC | 16 | . | TRBJ2-1 | TRBV5-1 | .
CASSAVAGSDTQYF | TGTGCCAGCAGCGCCGTAGCGGGCTCAGATACGCAGTATTTT | 14 | . | TRBJ2-3 | TRBV9 | TRBD2
CAKSGGSNEQFF | TGTGCCAAAAGCGGGGGGTCTAATGAGCAGTTCTTC | 12 | . | TRBJ2-1 | TRBV7-9 | TRBD2
CATSLPYLQETQYF | TGTGCCACCAGTCTACCATATTTACAAGAGACCCAGTACTTC | 14 | . | TRBJ2-5 | TRBV15 | .
CASRRDRVYGYTF | TGTGCCAGCAGACGCGACAGGGTTTATGGCTACACCTTC | 13 | once | TRBJ1-2 | TRBV28 | TRBD1
CASSSQRPSQGAGEGANYGYTF | TGCGCCAGCAGCTCACAGAGACCCAGCCAGGGGGCCGGTGAGGGGGCTAACTATGGCTACACCTTC | 22 | . | TRBJ1-2 | TRBV5-1 | TRBD1
CASSLARLNTEAFF | TGTGCCAGCAGCTTAGCCAGGCTGAACACTGAAGCTTTCTTT | 14 | . | TRBJ1-1 | TRBV7-2 | .
CASGADEKLFF | TGTGCCAGCGGGGCGGATGAAAAACTGTTTTTT | 11 | . | TRBJ1-4 | TRBV28 | .
CASSGDRGTYGYTF | TGTGCCAGCAGTGGTGACAGGGGGACCTATGGCTACACCTTC | 14 | . | TRBJ1-2 | TRBV9 | TRBD1
CAISESGQVNGGNTIYF | TGTGCCATCAGTGAGTCCGGACAGGTGAATGGCGGAAACACCATATATTTT | 17 | once | TRBJ1-3 | TRBV10-3 | TRBD1
CASSTLGLAPNEQFF | TGTGCCAGTAGTACCCTTGGACTAGCCCCCAATGAGCAGTTCTTC | 15 | . | TRBJ2-1 | TRBV19 | TRBD2
CASSYRDPNEKLFF | TGTGCCAGCAGCTACAGGGACCCTAATGAAAAACTGTTTTTT | 14 | . | TRBJ1-4 | TRBV5-6 | .
CAISEPQTTLHF | TGTGCCATCAGTGAGCCTCAAACAACCCTCCACTTT | 12 | . | TRBJ1-6 | TRBV10-3 | .
CASSYRQGDTGELFF | TGTGCCAGCAGTTACCGACAGGGGGACACCGGGGAGCTGTTTTTT | 15 | once | TRBJ2-2 | TRBV27 | TRBD1
CAISESGEGPTYEQYF | TGTGCCATCAGTGAGTCTGGGGAGGGACCAACCTACGAGCAGTACTTC | 16 | . | TRBJ2-7 | TRBV10-3 | TRBD2
CASRVSGAEQFF | TGTGCCAGCAGGGTTTCCGGTGCTGAGCAGTTCTTC | 12 | . | TRBJ2-1 | TRBV2 | .
CASSQLNEQFF | TGTGCCAGCAGCCAACTCAATGAGCAGTTCTTC | 11 | many | TRBJ2-1 | TRBV7-9 | .
CASTDWGGALGELFF | TGTGCCAGCACCGACTGGGGGGGGGCCCTCGGGGAGCTGTTTTTT | 15 | . | TRBJ2-2 | TRBV5-4 | .
CASSRQTGEQYF | TGTGCCAGCAGTCGACAGACTGGCGAGCAGTACTTC | 12 | . | TRBJ2-7 | TRBV28 | .
CAWSGPRGRNTEAFF | TGTGCCTGGAGTGGCCCCAGGGGGCGGAACACTGAAGCTTTCTTT | 15 | few | TRBJ1-1 | TRBV30 | TRBD1
CASSLGAGADTGELFF | TGTGCCAGCAGCTTAGGAGCGGGGGCCGACACCGGGGAGCTGTTTTTT | 16 | . | TRBJ2-2 | TRBV7-9 | TRBD2
CASSGSRGGGANEQFF | TGTGCCAGCAGCGGAAGTAGGGGCGGGGGGGCAAATGAGCAGTTCTTC | 16 | . | TRBJ2-1 | TRBV7-2 | TRBD2
CASIADRGVDEQYF | TGTGCCAGCATCGCTGACAGGGGTGTCGACGAGCAGTACTTC | 14 | once | TRBJ2-7 | TRBV2 | TRBD1
CAWVNGLDEKLFF | TGTGCCTGGGTGAACGGGTTGGATGAAAAACTGTTTTTT | 13 | . | TRBJ1-4 | TRBV30 | .
CASSELQGGSNYGYTF | TGTGCCAGCAGTGAACTGCAGGGTGGTTCTAACTATGGCTACACCTTC | 16 | few | TRBJ1-2 | TRBV2 | .
CASSFLGQGNSPLHF | TGTGCCAGCAGCTTTCTAGGACAGGGCAATTCACCCCTCCACTTT | 15 | . | TRBJ1-6 | TRBV7-9 | TRBD1
CASSLRVDSTEAFF | TGCGCCAGCAGCCTCCGGGTGGATAGCACTGAAGCTTTCTTT | 14 | few | TRBJ1-1 | TRBV4-1 | .
CASSSRQGGTGELFF | TGTGCCAGCAGCTCCCGACAGGGCGGCACCGGGGAGCTGTTTTTT | 15 | . | TRBJ2-2 | TRBV11-3 | TRBD1
CASSLGQQETQYF | TGTGCTAGCAGCTTGGGACAGCAAGAGACCCAGTACTTC | 13 | . | TRBJ2-5 | TRBV7-7 | TRBD1
CASSETSGRDTQYF | TGCGCCAGCAGCGAAACTAGCGGGAGGGATACGCAGTATTTT | 14 | . | TRBJ2-3 | TRBV5-1 | TRBD2
CASCFRDRGEAFF | TGTGCCAGCTGTTTCCGGGACAGGGGTGAAGCTTTCTTT | 13 | . | TRBJ1-1 | TRBV5-6 | TRBD1
CASSDGLAGVDNSPLHF | TGTGCCAGCAGTGACGGATTGGCAGGGGTCGATAATTCACCCCTCCACTTT | 17 | . | TRBJ1-6 | TRBV2 | .
CASIRTGGSIGELFF | TGTGCCAGTATCCGGACAGGGGGGTCCATCGGGGAGCTGTTTTTT | 15 | once | TRBJ2-2 | TRBV19 | TRBD1